The 25 T cell receptor beta chains given below trace back to one sample, sequenced in a study of CD8 T cells in Susac syndrome. Random hexamers were used to reverse transcribe roughly 0.45 to 1 ug of RNA. TCRdb re-called the immunoSEQ multiplex PCR reads through MiXCR, storing one row per CDR3 protein. The profile shows roughly 130,000 distinct CDR3 sequences, 85% to 95% of them singletons. Sequenced: CD4+ T cells from PBMCs. The receptors here all came from a human donor with multiple sclerosis.

The gene calls are TRBV9 and TRBJ2-3; 10 nucleotides match TRBD2. The trim removed 2 bases at V and 3 bases at J, leaving 3 bases unmatched. The CDR3 is made up of 15 amino acids. Germline V CDR1 and CDR2: SGDLS, YYNGEE. CDR3 sequence (DNA): TGTGCCAGCAGCGTTAGCGGGGGGCTAACAGATACGCAGTATTTT. Translating it yields CASSVSGGLTDTQYF.

The J gene is TRBJ1-5, the V gene TRBV27; 9 bases map to TRBD1. This CDR3 has 15 amino acids. V was pared by 5 bases and J by 7 bases, with 9 bases of the junction left unmatched. The germline CDR1 and CDR2 sequences are MNHEY and SMNVEV (reference sequence). CDR3 sequence (DNA): TGTGCCAGCAGTCTGGGGACAGGGTTCGGACAGCCCCAGCATTTT. It translates to CASSLGTGFGQPQHF.

The V and J genes are TRBV2 and TRBJ2-7, with D unresolved. Germline CDR1 is SNHLY and CDR2 is FYNNEI. Trimming took off 4 bases at V and 3 bases at J, with 4 bases between the two ends. The CDR3 extends over 11 amino acids. DNA of the CDR3: TGTGCCAGCAGTGCTGTCTACGAGCAGTACTTC. It translates to CASSAVYEQYF.

The V and J genes are TRBV7-3 and TRBJ1-2, with 9 bases identical to TRBD1. Germline V gene sequence: CDR1 SGHTA, CDR2 FQGTGA. There are 15 residues in the CDR3. V trimming: 6 bases; J trimming: 5 bases; junction bases outside the gene matches: 10. CDR3 sequence (DNA): TGTGCCAGCAGGCCCCCCAAGGACAGGGGTTATGGCTACACCTTC. This codes for CASRPPKDRGYGYTF.

This sequence joins TRBV9 and TRBJ2-1; 10 bases line up with TRBD1. The V gene's germline CDR1 is SGDLS and CDR2 YYNGEE. The CDR3 extends over 15 amino acids. J gave up 7 bases and V 3 bases, and 7 bases lay outside the gene matches. The CDR3 region has the DNA TGTGCCAGCAGCGCCGGGACAGGGGTCCGGAATGAGCAGTTCTTC. It is translated as CASSAGTGVRNEQFF.

The CDR3: CASSQSAGVADTQYF. Here the CDR3 DNA reads TGTGCCAGCAGCCAATCAGCGGGGGTGGCAGATACGCAGTATTTT. The chain carries TRBV7-2 and TRBJ2-3; 8 nucleotides agree with TRBD2. Per germline, CDR1 SGHTA and CDR2 FQGNSA. V gave up 5 bases and J gave up 4 bases; unmatched junction bases: 8. This CDR3 contains 15 residues.

V usage is TRBV5-1 and J usage is TRBJ2-2; TRBD2 agrees at 10 bases. The trim removed 1 base at V and 6 bases at J, leaving 3 bases unmatched. Germline CDR1 reads SGHRS; CDR2 reads YFSETQ. The CDR3 sequence is 15 residues long. The CDR3 loop reads CASSLLAGEAGELFF. CDR3 DNA sequence: TGCGCCAGCAGCTTGCTAGCGGGAGAGGCCGGGGAGCTGTTTTTT.

V gene TRBV30 combines with J gene TRBJ2-7; a possible D gene is TRBD1 (6 bases). CDR3 length: 14 residues. Trimming removed 0 bases from V and 6 bases from J, with 15 bases in between. Germline V gene lookup returns CDR1 GTSNPN and CDR2 SVGIG (reference sequence). Written as DNA, the CDR3 is TGTGCCTGGAGTGTAACTGGGGGCTCAGGCGAGCAGTACTTC. This gives the protein CAWSVTGGSGEQYF.

This clonotype came up once. The V call is TRBV24-1, the J call TRBJ2-3; 8 nucleotides match TRBD2. The CDR3 spans 18 residues. V lost 3 bases, J lost 4 bases, and 14 bases stayed unmatched. The germline V gene encodes CDR1 KGHDR and CDR2 SFDVKD. This CDR3 is CATSDPTGSGGPPDTQYF. In DNA form, the CDR3 reads TGTGCCACCAGTGATCCCACAGGGAGCGGGGGCCCCCCAGATACGCAGTATTTT.

The genes are TRBV12-3 or TRBV12-4 and TRBJ1-4; D is possibly TRBD1 (5 bases). This CDR3 has 14 amino acids. V lost 3 bases to trimming and J lost 8 bases, with 13 bases between them. In nucleotides, the CDR3 is TGTGCCAGCAGTTTGGGGCAGGGCCGGGAAAAACTGTTTTTT. Its protein is CASSLGQGREKLFF.

This clonotype was found once. The gene calls are TRBV27 and TRBJ1-1; no clear D. Germline V gives CDR1 MNHEY, CDR2 SMNVEV (reference sequence). The V end lost 5 bases, the J end lost 3 bases, and 7 bases lay between the germline ends. This CDR3 has 12 amino acids. CDR3 in DNA: TGTGCCAGCAGTGCCCGGGACACTGAAGCTTTCTTT. Its translation is CASSARDTEAFF.

The genes are TRBV20-1 and TRBJ2-7; a possible D gene is TRBD2 (7 bases). The germline V and J ends were trimmed by 6 bases and 6 bases, with 24 bases remaining between them. There are 15 residues in the CDR3. Germline V lookup: CDR1 DFQATT, CDR2 SNEGSKA (reference sequence). CDR3 sequence (DNA): TGCAGTGCCACCGGGGGCCTAGCGGTTCGGGGCGAGCAGTACTTC. This sequence encodes CSATGGLAVRGEQYF.

The rearrangement uses TRBV4-3 and TRBJ1-5, with a possible D match to TRBD1 (5 bases). The V gene lost 3 bases and the J gene lost 6 bases, with 15 bases spanning the gap. The CDR3 runs to 15 residues. Germline lookup yields CDR1 LGHNA and CDR2 YSLEER. The CDR3 region is CASSQVYQGSQPQHF. CDR3 DNA: TGCGCCAGCAGCCAGGTTTATCAGGGAAGTCAGCCCCAGCATTTT.

This chain's CDR3 is CASSLTASAEQYF. CDR3 DNA sequence: TGTGCCAGCAGCTTAACAGCAAGCGCCGAGCAGTACTTC. The V and J genes are TRBV7-9 and TRBJ2-7; no reliable D call. Trimming stripped 2 bases from V and 6 bases from J, with 11 bases between. Germline values: CDR1 SEHNR, CDR2 FQNEAQ (reference sequence). The CDR3 consists of 13 residues.

V is TRBV9 and J is TRBJ2-7; no reliable D call. Trimming removed 4 bases from V and 0 bases from J, with 11 bases in between. Looked up from germline, CDR1 is SGDLS and CDR2 is YYNGEE. CDR3 length: 14 residues. For the CDR3, the DNA is TGTGCCAGCAGCTTACAAGCCTTCTCCTACGAGCAGTACTTC. This codes for CASSLQAFSYEQYF.

The chain uses TRBV23-1 and TRBJ2-4; D is perhaps TRBD2 (5 bases). TRBV23-1 is an ORF; its function is uncertain. The ends were cut back, 0 bases at V and 4 bases at J, with 16 bases in the middle. This CDR3 has 17 amino acids. The CDR3 protein is CASSQSRVGDVKNIQYF. CDR3 nucleotides: TGCGCCAGCAGTCAATCGCGGGTTGGTGACGTGAAAAACATTCAGTACTTC.

The chain is built from TRBV19 and TRBJ1-6; 7 positions agree with TRBD1. CDR1 and CDR2 from the germline V gene are LNHDA and SQIVND (reference sequence). CDR3 length: 15 residues. The V gene end was trimmed by 10 bases and the J gene end by 10 bases; junction bases not matched to a gene: 16. The CDR3 reads CATAQGLRRGSPLHF. Written as DNA, the CDR3 is TGTGCCACCGCACAGGGGCTCCGCCGTGGGTCACCCCTCCACTTT.

The chain employs TRBV5-1 and TRBJ2-7; the match to TRBD2 covers 10 bases. Looked up from germline, CDR1 is SGHRS and CDR2 is YFSETQ. The CDR3 extends over 15 amino acids. With 7 bases clipped from V and 2 bases from J, the junction kept 9 bases outside the gene matches. CDR3 coding DNA: TGCGCCAGCGCCCTGAAGCGGGGGGGAACCTACGAGCAGTACTTC. Amino acids: CASALKRGGTYEQYF.

The chain has TRBV7-2 and TRBJ2-1; 13 bases align to TRBD2. The V segment lost 2 bases and the J segment 7 bases; nucleotides outside the gene matches: 11. This CDR3 contains 18 residues. In germline, CDR1 is SGHTA, CDR2 FQGNSA. CDR3 DNA: TGTGCCAGCAGCTTAATACTAGCGGGAGGGCCGCGTTGGAATGAGCAGTTCTTC. It yields the protein CASSLILAGGPRWNEQFF.

The chain joins TRBV19 to TRBJ1-1; D not certain. The CDR3 sequence is 15 residues long. With 3 bases removed from V and 0 bases from J, the gap between germline ends came to 11 bases. The germline V gene encodes CDR1 LNHDA and CDR2 SQIVND (reference sequence). This CDR3 reads CASSMTGSMNTEAFF. CDR3 sequence (DNA): TGTGCCAGTAGTATGACGGGGAGCATGAACACTGAAGCTTTCTTT.

This clonotype was found a few times. This chain links TRBV27 with TRBJ2-7, with 9 bases fitting TRBD1. Looked up from germline, CDR1 is MNHEY and CDR2 is SMNVEV (reference sequence). This CDR3 comprises 14 residues. V trimming: 5 bases; J trimming: 3 bases; junction bases outside the gene matches: 5. CDR3: CASSPGTGLYEQYF. In DNA, the CDR3 is TGTGCCAGCAGTCCCGGGACAGGGCTCTACGAGCAGTACTTC.

This chain connects TRBV11-1 to TRBJ2-1; D is unresolved. The germline gives CDR1 SGHAT, CDR2 FQDESV (reference sequence). The CDR3 length is 12 residues. Trimming stripped 8 bases from V and 6 bases from J, with 11 bases between. The DNA of the CDR3 is TGTGCCAGCGGCGTGACGGTCAATGAGCAGTTCTTC. It specifies CASGVTVNEQFF.

CDR3 nucleotides: TGTGCCAGCACCTCCGGGGATGAGCAGTTCTTC. Protein sequence: CASTSGDEQFF. The chain joins TRBV7-9 to TRBJ2-1; possibly TRBD2 for D (5 bases). Trimming took off 7 bases at V and 8 bases at J, with 9 bases between the two ends. The CDR3 length is 11 residues. Germline V gives CDR1 SEHNR, CDR2 FQNEAQ (reference sequence). Filled out from reference TRBV7-9 and TRBJ2-1, the complete variable domain reads DTGVSQNPRHKITKRGQNVTFRCDPISEHNRLYWYRQTLGQGPEFLTYFQNEAQLEKSRLLSDRFSAERPKGSFSTLEIQRTEQGDSAMYLCASTSGDEQFFGPGTRLTVL.

V is TRBV3-1 and J is TRBJ2-7; 7 positions agree with TRBD1. The CDR3 is 16 residues long. Germline lookup yields CDR1 LGHDT and CDR2 YNNKEL (reference sequence). V shed 1 base, J shed 0 bases, and the junction held 6 bases outside the gene matches. This CDR3 reads CASSQAGQTTSYEQYF. CDR3 bases: TGTGCCAGCAGCCAAGCGGGACAGACCACCTCCTACGAGCAGTACTTC.

This clonotype was counted once. The gene calls are TRBV29-1 and TRBJ1-1; no clear D gene. This CDR3 has 12 amino acids. Germline V CDR1 and CDR2: SQVTM, ANQGSEA. V lost 4 bases and J lost 1, with 7 bases in between. In nucleotides, the CDR3 is TGCAGCGTTGTTTGGGAGAACACTGAAGCTTTCTTT. Translated, it gives CSVVWENTEAFF.